This is a list of T cell receptor beta chains from one sample in a study of cytotoxic CD8 clonotypes in ibrutinib-treated CLL. The repertoire was sequenced with immunoSEQ multiplex PCR; TCRdb's copy has only in-frame clones and lacks some. The data hold approximately 140,000 clones, with 85% to 95% observed a single time. This sample comprised PBMCs, obtained after 12 months of ibrutinib treatment. These receptors came from a human donor with chronic lymphocytic leukemia. The CDR3 runs from the conserved cysteine through the conserved F or W. The D gene is left open where the match is weak. Only part of the rows carry a size: once, few, many, or a class if the clone is expanded.

v_call	clone_size	d_call	j_call	cdr3_length	cdr3_nt	cdr3_aa
TRBV4-1	-	-	TRBJ2-3	13	TGCGCCAGCAGCCAACAAACGGCAGATACGCAGTATTTT	CASSQQTADTQYF
TRBV29-1	-	-	TRBJ2-7	14	TGCAGCGCCCGGAGGGGGCAGGGCCCCTACGAGCAGTACTTC	CSARRGQGPYEQYF
TRBV19	-	TRBD2	TRBJ2-1	14	TGTGCCAGTAAAAGCGGGAGTATCAACAATGAGCAGTTCTTC	CASKSGSINNEQFF
TRBV6-5	-	-	TRBJ2-3	15	TGTGCCAGCGGGCGGGATGTATCTAGCACAGATACGCAGTATTTT	CASGRDVSSTDTQYF
TRBV30	-	TRBD1	TRBJ1-1	13	TGTGCCTGGAGGGGGACAGGGAGGACTGAAGCTTTCTTT	CAWRGTGRTEAFF
TRBV5-4	once	-	TRBJ2-7	15	TGTGCCAGCAGCCCACCTACAAGGGCCCCTGACGAGCAGTACTTC	CASSPPTRAPDEQYF
TRBV28	-	-	TRBJ1-5	14	TGTGCCATCCCTAACTGGGATCCTAATCAGCCCCAGCATTTT	CAIPNWDPNQPQHF
TRBV29-1	-	-	TRBJ2-3	13	TGCAGCGTTGGTAGGGGCTTCACAGATACGCAGTATTTT	CSVGRGFTDTQYF
TRBV11-3	few	TRBD1	TRBJ2-3	15	TGTGCCAGCAGCCCGGGACAGGGTGTGGGAGATACGCAGTATTTT	CASSPGQGVGDTQYF
TRBV27	-	TRBD1	TRBJ1-2	14	TGTGCCAGCGGAACTCTTTACAGGGGGGATGGCTACACCTTC	CASGTLYRGDGYTF
TRBV19	-	-	TRBJ2-3	16	TGTGCCAGTAGTAAAATAGCGGCAGGAAGCACAGATACGCAGTATTTT	CASSKIAAGSTDTQYF
TRBV5-4	-	TRBD1	TRBJ2-7	14	TGTGCCAGCATTCGGGACAGGGGCTCCTACGAGCAGTACTTC	CASIRDRGSYEQYF
TRBV2	-	-	TRBJ2-5	14	TGTGCCAGCAGTGATACGGGGGGCTCTGAGACCCAGTACTTC	CASSDTGGSETQYF
TRBV2	-	-	TRBJ2-1	15	TGTGCCAGCAGTGGGACTAAACGGGACTTTAATGAGCAGTTCTTC	CASSGTKRDFNEQFF
TRBV29-1	once	TRBD1	TRBJ2-1	13	TGCAGCGTTGATGGGACAGTGGCCAATGAGCAGTTCTTC	CSVDGTVANEQFF
TRBV6-5	-	-	TRBJ2-1	15	TGTGCCAGCAGTTACTCGGGTAGTCCCCTCAATGAGCAGTTCTTC	CASSYSGSPLNEQFF
TRBV10-1	few	-	TRBJ2-7	12	TGCGCCAGCAGCCGTGGAGAATACGAGCAGTACTTC	CASSRGEYEQYF
TRBV28	once	-	TRBJ2-7	12	TGTGCCAGCAGTCTTGACCTTCGCGAGCAGTACTTC	CASSLDLREQYF
TRBV9	-	TRBD2	TRBJ2-5	17	TGTGCCAGCAGCGTAACTGGGCTAGCGGGGATACAAGAGACCCAGTACTTC	CASSVTGLAGIQETQYF
TRBV6-5	-	-	TRBJ2-2	15	TGTGCCAGCAGATCGGGGGCCAGGAACACCGGGGAGCTGTTTTTT	CASRSGARNTGELFF
TRBV30	-	-	TRBJ1-2	12	TGTGCCTGGAGTCCCCAGAATTATGGCTACACCTTC	CAWSPQNYGYTF
TRBV5-1	-	-	TRBJ2-7	14	TGCGCCAGCAGCGAAATAGGAGGGTCGTACGAGCAGTACTTC	CASSEIGGSYEQYF
TRBV11-2	once	-	TRBJ2-3	17	TGTGCCAGCAGCCCCATAGGGGCAAATTTTTACACAGATACGCAGTATTTT	CASSPIGANFYTDTQYF
TRBV13	once	-	TRBJ1-1	14	TGTGCCAGCAGCTATCCCCCCGTGAACACTGAAGCTTTCTTT	CASSYPPVNTEAFF
TRBV19	-	-	TRBJ2-7	17	TGTGCCAGTAGTCCCACAGGGGGGACTAGGGGAACCTACGAGCAGTACTTC	CASSPTGGTRGTYEQYF
TRBV19	once	TRBD1	TRBJ2-7	14	TGTGCCAGTAGCCCGGACAGGGGGCCCTACGAGCAGTACTTC	CASSPDRGPYEQYF
TRBV11-3	-	-	TRBJ2-1	11	TGTGCCAGCAGCGGCTACAATGAGCAGTTCTTC	CASSGYNEQFF
TRBV27	-	-	TRBJ2-3	17	TGTGCCAGCAGTCCCCTAGGAGGGACCTTGGGGGCAGATACGCAGTATTTT	CASSPLGGTLGADTQYF
TRBV19	once	-	TRBJ2-2	15	TGTGCCACCTACCCAGGCGGGACCGACACCGGGGAGCTGTTTTTT	CATYPGGTDTGELFF
TRBV7-9	-	-	TRBJ1-3	18	TGTGCCAGCAGCTTAGAGAGGGGACCTAAGCTGAGGGGAAACACCATATATTTT	CASSLERGPKLRGNTIYF
TRBV6-5	-	TRBD1	TRBJ2-7	14	TGTGCCAGCAGTCGGACAGGGGGCACTTACGAGCAGTACTTC	CASSRTGGTYEQYF
TRBV28	-	-	TRBJ2-7	14	TGTGCCAGCACCGAGGACAGAGCCCTAAGCGAGCAGTACTTC	CASTEDRALSEQYF
TRBV28	-	-	TRBJ1-5	13	TGTGCCAGCAGTCCCCCAGGGAATCAGCCCCAGCATTTT	CASSPPGNQPQHF
TRBV7-9	-	TRBD2	TRBJ2-1	13	TGTGCCAGCAGGCGGGAGACGTACAATGAGCAGTTCTTC	CASRRETYNEQFF
TRBV6-5	-	-	TRBJ1-2	15	TGTGCCAGCAGTCGGTACAAGGAAGGGGGCTATGGCTACACCTTC	CASSRYKEGGYGYTF
TRBV30	-	-	TRBJ1-3	14	TGTGCCTGGGGGGACCAAGATACTGGAAACACCATATATTTT	CAWGDQDTGNTIYF
TRBV6-5	-	TRBD2	TRBJ2-7	14	TGTGCCAGCTGCCGCCAGGGAGGGATCTACGAGCAGTACTTC	CASCRQGGIYEQYF
TRBV6-5	-	-	TRBJ1-5	13	TGTGCCAGCAGTTACGGTGGCTCCTTCCCCCAGCATTTT	CASSYGGSFPQHF
TRBV7-9	-	TRBD2	TRBJ2-1	17	TGTGCCAGCAGCGTAGCGGGAAAGCACAGCTCCTACAATGAGCAGTTCTTC	CASSVAGKHSSYNEQFF